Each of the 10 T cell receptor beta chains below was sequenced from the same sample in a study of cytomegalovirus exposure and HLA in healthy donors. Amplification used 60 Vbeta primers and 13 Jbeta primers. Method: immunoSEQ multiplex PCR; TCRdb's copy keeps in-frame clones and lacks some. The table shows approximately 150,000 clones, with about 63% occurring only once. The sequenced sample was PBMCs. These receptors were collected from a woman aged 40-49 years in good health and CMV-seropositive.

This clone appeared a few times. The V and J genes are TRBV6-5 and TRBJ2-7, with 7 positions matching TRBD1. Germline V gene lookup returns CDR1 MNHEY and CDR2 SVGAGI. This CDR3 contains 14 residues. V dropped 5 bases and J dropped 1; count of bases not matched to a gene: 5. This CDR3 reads CASSARTGSYEQYF. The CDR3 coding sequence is TGTGCCAGCAGTGCCAGGACAGGTTCCTACGAGCAGTACTTC.

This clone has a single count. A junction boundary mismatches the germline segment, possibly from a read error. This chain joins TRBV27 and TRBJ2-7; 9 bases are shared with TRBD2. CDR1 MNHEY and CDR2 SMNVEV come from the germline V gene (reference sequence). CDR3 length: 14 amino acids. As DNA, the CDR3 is TGTGCCAGCAGTTTCGCGGGAGGGCAGAACGAGCAGTGCTTC. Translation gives CASSFAGGQNEQCF.

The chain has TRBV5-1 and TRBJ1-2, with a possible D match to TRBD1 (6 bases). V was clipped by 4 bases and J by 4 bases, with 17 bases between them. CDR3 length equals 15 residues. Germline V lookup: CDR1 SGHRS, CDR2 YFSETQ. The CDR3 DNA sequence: TGCGCCAGCAGCCCGGGGGGCCAGGAGCCCTATGGCTACACCTTC. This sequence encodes CASSPGGQEPYGYTF.

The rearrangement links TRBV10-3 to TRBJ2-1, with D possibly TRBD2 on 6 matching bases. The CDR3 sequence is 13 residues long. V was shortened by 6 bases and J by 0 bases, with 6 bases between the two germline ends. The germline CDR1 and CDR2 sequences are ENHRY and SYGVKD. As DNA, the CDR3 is TGTGCCATCAGAGCGGGCTCCTACAATGAGCAGTTCTTC. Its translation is CAIRAGSYNEQFF.

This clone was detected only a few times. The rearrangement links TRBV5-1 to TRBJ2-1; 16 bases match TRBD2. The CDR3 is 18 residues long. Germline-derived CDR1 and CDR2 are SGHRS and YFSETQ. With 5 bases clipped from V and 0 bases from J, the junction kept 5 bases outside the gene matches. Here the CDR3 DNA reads TGCGCCAGCAGGATGGGACTAGCGGGGGGGAGCTCCTACAATGAGCAGTTCTTC. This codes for CASRMGLAGGSSYNEQFF. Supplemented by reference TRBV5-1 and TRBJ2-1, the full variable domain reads KAGVTQTPRYLIKTRGQQVTLSCSPISGHRSVSWYQQTPGQGLQFLFEYFSETQRNKGNFPGRFSGRQFSNSRSEMNVSTLELGDSALYLCASRMGLAGGSSYNEQFFGPGTRLTVL.

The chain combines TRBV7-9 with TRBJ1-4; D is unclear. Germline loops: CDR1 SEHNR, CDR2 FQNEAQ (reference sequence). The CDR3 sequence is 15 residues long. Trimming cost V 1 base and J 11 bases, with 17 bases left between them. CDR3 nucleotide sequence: TGTGCCAGCAGCTTAGAGGGTACACCCTCGGGGAAACTGTTTTTT. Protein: CASSLEGTPSGKLFF.

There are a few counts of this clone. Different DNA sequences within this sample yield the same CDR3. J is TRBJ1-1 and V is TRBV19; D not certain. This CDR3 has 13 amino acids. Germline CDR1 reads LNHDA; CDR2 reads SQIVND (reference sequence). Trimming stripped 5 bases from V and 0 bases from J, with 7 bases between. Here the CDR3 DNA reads TGTGCCAGTAGTGGGCGATTGAACACTGAAGCTTTCTTT. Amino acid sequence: CASSGRLNTEAFF.

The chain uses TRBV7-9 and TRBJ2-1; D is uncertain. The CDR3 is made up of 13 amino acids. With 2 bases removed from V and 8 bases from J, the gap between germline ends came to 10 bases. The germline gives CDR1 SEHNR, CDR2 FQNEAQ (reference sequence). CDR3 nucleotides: TGTGCCAGCAGCTTACGCGGTGACTATGAGCAGTTCTTC. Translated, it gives CASSLRGDYEQFF.

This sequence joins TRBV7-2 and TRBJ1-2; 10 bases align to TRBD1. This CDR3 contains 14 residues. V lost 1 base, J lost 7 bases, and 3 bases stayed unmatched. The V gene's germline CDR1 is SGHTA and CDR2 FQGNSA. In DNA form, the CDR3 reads TGTGCCAGCAGCTTAGACCGGGACAGGGGTGGCTACACCTTC. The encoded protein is CASSLDRDRGGYTF.

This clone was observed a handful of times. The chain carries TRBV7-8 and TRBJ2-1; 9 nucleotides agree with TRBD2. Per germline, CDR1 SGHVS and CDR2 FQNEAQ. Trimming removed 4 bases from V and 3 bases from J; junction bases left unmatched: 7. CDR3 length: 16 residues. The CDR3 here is CASSSGTSRYYNEQFF. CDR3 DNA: TGTGCCAGCAGCTCCGGGACTAGCAGATACTACAATGAGCAGTTCTTC.